Detailed here is one TCR beta chain. The germline gives CDR1 SQVTM, CDR2 ANQGSEA. The V and J ends lost 4 bases and 4 bases, in that order; junction bases with no gene match: 6. CDR3 size: 15 residues. The data derive from a study of blood T cell repertoires in COVID-19. The overall study: Donors in the United States, Italy and Spain gave samples during acute or convalescent COVID-19.

Original data processing: Nucleated cell number was recorded as an estimate derived from reference gene primer amplification. Clones were read by immunoSEQ multiplex PCR, and TCRdb kept only the in-frame ones, dropping some. That table furnishes V, J and clone size, whereas the DNA furnished D and trimming. This sample has 110,000 to 150,000 clones; about 80% occur once, and the top ten carry 3.5%. Sequences were obtained from peripheral blood. The rearrangement uses TRBV29-1 and TRBJ2-3; 12 bases align to TRBD2. The clonotype originates from a man aged 70-80 years who had recovered from COVID-19. CDR3 sequence reads: CSVGLAGVVADTQYF. Written as DNA, the CDR3 is TGCAGCGTTGGACTAGCGGGAGTCGTAGCAGATACGCAGTATTTT.